This TCR beta chain originates from a study of regulatory T cells in long-lasting Graves disease. Across the whole study: Recently diagnosed Graves' patients had received antithyroid drugs for under 3 months.

There are 13 residues in the CDR3. Germline V gene lookup returns CDR1 SGHNT and CDR2 YENEEA. V lost 5 bases and J lost 5, with 12 bases in between. This sample's time point: newly diagnosed GD, antithyroid drugs for less than 3 months. TCR sequences were obtained from RNA taken from PBMCs. In this sample, this clonotype turned up many times. Arm-PCR of CDR3 regions and iRepertoire HTBI primers were used to build TCR beta libraries. TCRdb redid the calling of the multiplex PCR reads with MiXCR, one entry per CDR3 protein. The sample includes 240,000 or so distinct CDR3 sequences, 20% to 25% of them seen just once.

The chain carries TRBV11-3 and TRBJ2-5; D is possibly TRBD2 (5 bases). The sequence was collected from a female donor with Graves disease. Sequencing used peripheral blood mononuclear cells (PBMCs), obtained at new diagnosis, from a patient treated with antithyroid drugs. CDR3 in amino acids: CASSPTPGETQYF. As DNA, the CDR3 is TGTGCCAGCAGCCCCACTCCGGGGGAGACCCAGTACTTC.